This T cell receptor (beta chain) stems from a study of regulatory T cells in long-lasting Graves disease. For TCR beta, libraries came from iRepertoire HTBI primers and Arm-PCR of CDR3 regions. TCRdb reprocessed the multiplex PCR reads with MiXCR, giving one entry per CDR3 protein. In the table there are about 430,000 distinct CDR3 sequences, over 20% of which are singletons. This clonotype was recorded many times. Time point specified: persistent/refractory GD, antithyroid drugs over 5 years with positive TRAb. Isolated PBMC RNA provided the starting material for the TCR library. Patients with Graves' disease were diagnosed by American Thyroid Association guidelines. Patients came through an endocrinology department, and that department was in Xi'an, China. The source is a female donor with Graves disease. The starting material was peripheral blood mononuclear cells (PBMCs), obtained when the disease was refractory, from a patient treated with antithyroid drugs.

The CDR3 reads CSVEEGREYHEQYF. The CDR3 region has the DNA TGCAGCGTTGAAGAAGGGCGGGAGTACCACGAGCAGTACTTC. The V gene is TRBV29-1, the J gene TRBJ2-7; 7 bases map to TRBD2. The CDR3 is 14 residues long. Losses at the gene ends were 0 bases for V and 5 bases for J; bases not matched to a gene: 7. Germline V gives CDR1 SQVTM, CDR2 ANQGSEA.